These T cell receptor beta chains were read from a single sample in a study of T-cell memory formation after mild COVID-19. MiXCR, run by TCRdb on the 5' RACE reads, gives a single entry per CDR3 protein. The sample has some 250,000 distinct CDR3 sequences; approximately 10% are singletons. Material for sequencing was PBMCs or a T cell subset sorted from them (not recorded which). The receptors shown here come from a man in his late teens or twenties who had mild COVID-19 (a few samples of this study predate the infection). Cell type and time point are not known. Each CDR3 is given with its conserved first and last residue. The D gene is left open where the match is weak. Where a row states a size, it is once, few, many or the class of an expanded clone; other rows omit it.

cdr3_aa	cdr3_nt	d_call	v_call	j_call	clone_size
CASSGNRGASTDTQYF	TGTGCCAGCAGCGGCAACCGGGGAGCTAGCACAGATACGCAGTATTTT	.	TRBV7-2	TRBJ2-3	.
CASRAQSSGANVLTF	TGTGCCAGCCGCGCTCAGAGCTCTGGGGCCAACGTCCTGACTTTC	.	TRBV19	TRBJ2-6	few
CASSVGTGWTGELFF	TGTGCCAGCAGCGTAGGGACAGGGTGGACCGGGGAGCTGTTTTTT	TRBD1	TRBV9	TRBJ2-2	few
CASSPGLAGGPPVTPTQYF	TGTGCCAGCAGCCCCGGACTAGCGGGGGGCCCACCCGTGACACCGACGCAGTATTTT	TRBD2	TRBV7-8	TRBJ2-3	many
CASSTGLGRSTYEQYF	TGTGCCAGCAGTACCGGGCTGGGCCGCTCGACCTACGAGCAGTACTTC	.	TRBV6-5	TRBJ2-7	.
CASSSGPQDYGYTF	TGCGCCAGCAGCTCCGGTCCGCAGGACTATGGCTACACCTTC	.	TRBV5-1	TRBJ1-2	many
CASSTGTSNEQFF	TGTGCCAGCAGTACCGGGACTAGTAATGAGCAGTTCTTC	TRBD2	TRBV12-3/TRBV12-4	TRBJ2-1	.
CATSRGSGTGNQPQHF	TGTGCCACCAGCAGAGGTTCCGGGACAGGGAATCAGCCCCAGCATTTT	TRBD1	TRBV15	TRBJ1-5	few
CASSYTISYNEQFF	TGTGCCAGCAGTTATACTATCTCCTACAATGAGCAGTTCTTC	.	TRBV6-2/TRBV6-3	TRBJ2-1	many
CASSLRVGETQYF	TGTGCCAGCAGCTTAAGGGTAGGGGAGACCCAGTACTTC	.	TRBV7-8	TRBJ2-5	many
CASSLGPRGYEQYF	TGTGCCAGCAGCTTAGGTCCACGGGGCTACGAGCAGTACTTC	.	TRBV7-6	TRBJ2-7	few
CASTYDRYSGNTIYF	TGTGCCAGCACCTACGACAGATACTCTGGAAACACCATATATTTT	.	TRBV6-5	TRBJ1-3	.
CASSAGVATGELFF	TGTGCCAGCAGCGCAGGGGTGGCCACCGGGGAGCTGTTTTTT	.	TRBV5-4	TRBJ2-2	many
CASSSNRDLGELFF	TGTGCCAGCAGTTCTAACCGGGACCTCGGGGAGCTGTTTTTT	.	TRBV12-3/TRBV12-4	TRBJ2-2	.
CATSVEGETYEQYF	TGTGCCACCAGTGTCGAAGGCGAAACCTACGAGCAGTACTTC	.	TRBV24-1	TRBJ2-7	.
CASSPETGGAFF	TGCGCCAGCAGCCCCGAAACAGGCGGAGCTTTCTTT	.	TRBV5-1	TRBJ1-1	few
CASSYTYEQYF	TGTGCCAGCAGTTACACCTACGAGCAGTACTTC	.	TRBV6-5	TRBJ2-7	.
CASSPGTKQPQHF	TGTGCCAGCAGCCCGGGGACCAAACAGCCCCAGCATTTT	.	TRBV5-5	TRBJ1-5	few
CASSLRDENYGYTF	TGTGCCAGCAGCTTGAGGGACGAGAACTATGGCTACACCTTC	.	TRBV5-6	TRBJ1-2	.
CSASDPRDSQNSIQYF	TGCAGTGCTAGTGATCCGCGGGACAGCCAAAACAGCATTCAGTACTTC	.	TRBV20-1	TRBJ2-4	.
CSARARAYTEAFF	TGCAGTGCTAGAGCCCGGGCTTACACTGAAGCTTTCTTT	.	TRBV20-1	TRBJ1-1	few
CASSLEGTGPYGYTF	TGCGCCAGCAGCTTGGAGGGGACAGGACCCTATGGCTACACCTTC	TRBD1	TRBV5-1	TRBJ1-2	.
CASSLNIFPEAFF	TGTGCCAGCAGTCTCAATATTTTCCCTGAAGCTTTCTTT	.	TRBV28	TRBJ1-1	.
CASSYPPVETQYF	TGTGCCAGCAGTTACCCCCCTGTGGAGACCCAGTACTTC	.	TRBV6-6	TRBJ2-5	few
CASSQAGTSGGLSTDTQYF	TGTGCCAGCAGCCAAGCCGGGACTAGCGGGGGGCTTTCCACAGATACGCAGTATTTT	TRBD2	TRBV4-2	TRBJ2-3	many
CASSLALSGPKGGYTF	TGTGCCAGCAGCTTAGCCTTGTCGGGACCAAAAGGAGGCTACACCTTC	.	TRBV7-2	TRBJ1-2	.
CASSLEGGASYEQYF	TGCGCCAGCAGCTTGGAAGGCGGTGCCTCCTACGAGCAGTACTTC	.	TRBV5-1	TRBJ2-7	.
CASSQVGSGGYTDTQYF	TGCGCCAGCAGCCAAGTGGGCAGCGGGGGGTACACAGATACGCAGTATTTT	TRBD2	TRBV4-1	TRBJ2-3	many
CASSFWDSSYEQYF	TGTGCCAGCAGCTTTTGGGACAGCTCCTACGAGCAGTACTTC	TRBD1	TRBV5-5	TRBJ2-7	.
CASSEFPPSAKNIQYF	TGTGCCAGCAGTGAGTTCCCCCCGAGCGCCAAAAACATTCAGTACTTC	.	TRBV2	TRBJ2-4	few
CASSPGTSGEQETQYF	TGTGCCAGCAGCCCCGGGACTAGCGGGGAACAAGAGACCCAGTACTTC	TRBD2	TRBV5-4	TRBJ2-5	few
CASSPRGRGNEKLFF	TGCGCCAGCAGCCCTCGGGGACGAGGAAATGAAAAACTGTTTTTT	.	TRBV5-1	TRBJ1-4	few
CASSYGGAPSSTDTQYF	TGTGCCAGCAGTTACGGCGGGGCTCCCTCTAGCACAGATACGCAGTATTTT	.	TRBV6-5	TRBJ2-3	.
CASSPGQATGELFF	TGCGCCAGCAGCCCGGGACAGGCCACCGGGGAGCTGTTTTTT	TRBD1	TRBV5-1	TRBJ2-2	.
CASSPQGGGDAEAFF	TGTGCCAGCTCACCACAAGGCGGAGGGGATGCTGAAGCTTTCTTT	.	TRBV18	TRBJ1-1	few
CASSPGRGNTGELFF	TGTGCCAGCAGTCCGGGGAGGGGGAACACCGGGGAGCTGTTTTTT	TRBD2	TRBV2	TRBJ2-2	few
CASSLLGGGQVAEAFF	TGCGCCAGCAGCTTGTTGGGCGGGGGGCAGGTGGCTGAAGCTTTCTTT	.	TRBV5-1	TRBJ1-1	many
CSVEGIQDRVINEQFF	TGCAGCGTTGAAGGCATTCAGGACAGGGTGATCAATGAGCAGTTCTTC	TRBD1	TRBV29-1	TRBJ2-1	few
CASSPPGTSGATGELFF	TGTGCCAGCAGCCCCCCGGGCACTAGCGGAGCCACCGGGGAGCTGTTTTTT	TRBD2	TRBV7-3	TRBJ2-2	many
CASNLGGAKYF	TGTGCCAGCAACTTGGGGGGAGCGAAGTATTTT	.	TRBV7-2	TRBJ2-3	few
CSASGEYYGTDTQYF	TGCAGTGCTAGCGGGGAGTATTACGGGACAGATACGCAGTATTTT	.	TRBV20-1	TRBJ2-3	many
CASNPDRAYGYTF	TGTGCCAGTAATCCGGACAGGGCTTATGGCTACACCTTC	TRBD1	TRBV19	TRBJ1-2	few
CSAIEAGGPLTDTQYF	TGCAGTGCTATCGAAGCGGGGGGGCCCCTCACAGATACGCAGTATTTT	TRBD2	TRBV20-1	TRBJ2-3	few
CSARVQGLRTQFF	TGCAGTGCTAGAGTTCAGGGACTACGGACGCAGTTCTTC	TRBD2	TRBV20-1	TRBJ2-1	few
CAISAPGVDTQYF	TGTGCCATCAGTGCCCCAGGGGTGGATACGCAGTATTTT	.	TRBV10-3	TRBJ2-3	.
CASKSSGGSPTDTQYF	TGTGCCAGCAAGTCCAGCGGGGGGTCACCCACAGATACGCAGTATTTT	TRBD2	TRBV6-2/TRBV6-3	TRBJ2-3	.
CASSFAGLAEETQYF	TGTGCCAGCAGCTTCGCGGGACTAGCGGAAGAGACCCAGTACTTC	TRBD2	TRBV7-2	TRBJ2-5	few
CASSLDAWGPNTEAFF	TGTGCCAGCAGCTTGGACGCTTGGGGGCCGAACACTGAAGCTTTCTTT	.	TRBV3-1	TRBJ1-1	.
CASQPYGEVGELFF	TGTGCCAGCCAGCCGTACGGGGAAGTCGGGGAGCTGTTTTTT	.	TRBV6-1	TRBJ2-2	.
CASSLRTGLDTIYF	TGTGCCAGCAGCCTCCGGACAGGGTTAGACACCATATATTTT	TRBD1	TRBV11-2	TRBJ1-3	few
CASSWGQGSSYNSPLHF	TGTGCCAGCAGTTGGGGACAGGGTAGCTCCTATAATTCACCCCTCCACTTT	TRBD1	TRBV6-6	TRBJ1-6	few
CSARGGAGGTEQYF	TGCAGTGCTAGAGGAGGCGCAGGTGGCACCGAGCAGTACTTC	.	TRBV20-1	TRBJ2-7	many
CSARDSRGNQPQHF	TGCAGTGCTAGAGATAGCAGGGGCAATCAGCCCCAGCATTTT	.	TRBV20-1	TRBJ1-5	few
CASAGQMNTEAFF	TGTGCCAGCGCTGGACAGATGAACACTGAAGCTTTCTTT	.	TRBV9	TRBJ1-1	few
CASSSVPPSEQYF	TGTGCCAGCAGCAGTGTCCCCCCCAGCGAGCAGTACTTC	.	TRBV5-4	TRBJ2-7	few